This is a list of T cell receptor beta chains from one sample in a study of cytomegalovirus exposure and HLA in healthy donors. The method was immunoSEQ multiplex PCR; TCRdb's version includes in-frame clones alone and lacks a portion of them. The sample yields some 180,000 clones, roughly 87% seen once. The sample comprised PBMCs. These receptors originate from a girl in the first two years of life in good health and CMV-seronegative. Each CDR3 is given with its conserved first and last residue. A D gene is named only where the DNA matches it firmly. The listing skips clone size in some rows; elsewhere it reads once, few, many or a size class.

clone_size j_call d_call cdr3_length v_call cdr3_aa cdr3_nt
NA TRBJ1-6 NA 13 TRBV30 CAWAGEWGSPLHF TGTGCCTGGGCAGGGGAATGGGGATCACCCCTCCACTTT
few TRBJ2-3 NA 14 TRBV7-3 CASSGRGGTDTQYF TGTGCCAGCTCTGGGCGGGGAGGTACAGATACGCAGTATTTT
few TRBJ1-3 TRBD1 14 TRBV2 CARSGTDSGNTIYF TGTGCCAGATCCGGGACAGACTCTGGAAACACCATATATTTT
NA TRBJ1-2 TRBD1 13 TRBV5-6 CASSHDRGLGYTF TGTGCCAGCAGCCACGACAGGGGGCTTGGCTACACCTTC
NA TRBJ2-7 NA 15 TRBV7-2 CASSLGWAGSYEQYF TGTGCCAGCAGCTTAGGCTGGGCGGGGTCCTACGAGCAGTACTTC
NA TRBJ2-1 TRBD1 14 TRBV18 CASSDRGAYNEQFF TGTGCCAGCTCGGACAGGGGGGCCTACAATGAGCAGTTCTTC
NA TRBJ2-1 NA 16 TRBV9 CASSERWGRTANEQFF TGTGCCAGCAGCGAGCGGTGGGGGAGGACGGCCAATGAGCAGTTCTTC
NA TRBJ2-2 NA 12 TRBV7-3 CASSLGAGELFF TGTGCCAGCAGCCTAGGGGCCGGGGAGCTGTTTTTT
NA TRBJ1-2 NA 12 TRBV6-5 CASSDRTYGYTF TGTGCCAGCAGCGACAGGACCTATGGCTACACCTTC
NA TRBJ2-7 NA 15 TRBV4-2 CASSQVGPAVYEQYF TGTGCCAGCAGCCAAGTCGGTCCAGCGGTCTACGAGCAGTACTTC
once TRBJ2-7 TRBD1 15 TRBV6-5 CASSKYDRAKYEQYF TGTGCCAGCAGTAAATACGACAGGGCAAAATACGAGCAGTACTTC
once TRBJ2-3 TRBD2 13 TRBV30 CARGGVGTDTQYF TGTGCCCGCGGGGGGGTTGGTACAGATACGCAGTATTTT
NA TRBJ2-3 TRBD2 19 TRBV5-1 CASSPWTSGLSTSTDTQYF TGCGCCAGCAGCCCATGGACTAGCGGGCTCTCGACTAGCACAGATACGCAGTATTTT
NA TRBJ2-7 TRBD1 14 TRBV2 CASTSGTATYEQYF TGTGCCAGCACCTCCGGGACAGCGACCTACGAGCAGTACTTC
NA TRBJ2-3 TRBD2 17 TRBV30 CAWGGYGLAGGVHTQYF TGTGCCTGGGGCGGATACGGGCTAGCGGGGGGTGTACATACGCAGTATTTT
NA TRBJ2-7 TRBD1 14 TRBV2 CASSQQGDPYEQYF TGTGCCAGCAGCCAACAGGGGGACCCCTACGAGCAGTACTTC
NA TRBJ2-1 NA 15 TRBV4-3 CASSLTPDSYNEQFF TGCGCCAGCAGCCTAACCCCGGACAGTTACAATGAGCAGTTCTTC
NA TRBJ2-7 TRBD1 13 TRBV30 CAWMRTGGHEQYF TGTGCCTGGATGCGGACAGGGGGGCACGAGCAGTACTTC
NA TRBJ2-1 NA 16 TRBV7-9 CASSPPGGRSYNEQFF TGTGCCAGCAGCCCCCCGGGGGGCCGATCCTACAATGAGCAGTTCTTC
NA TRBJ2-1 TRBD1 15 TRBV18 CASSPPTGGTNEQFF TGTGCCAGCTCACCCCCCACAGGGGGAACTAATGAGCAGTTCTTC
NA TRBJ1-1 NA 14 TRBV7-9 CASRRSQGNTEAFF TGTGCCAGCAGGCGATCACAGGGAAACACTGAAGCTTTCTTT
once TRBJ1-2 TRBD1 15 TRBV6-1 CASSLPGQGDYGYTF TGTGCCAGCAGCCTACCGGGACAGGGTGACTATGGCTACACCTTC
NA TRBJ2-5 NA 14 TRBV18 CASSPGSSRETQYF TGTGCCAGCTCACCTGGCAGTAGCCGAGAGACCCAGTACTTC
NA TRBJ2-7 TRBD2 14 TRBV6-1 CASRPSGGVVEQYF TGTGCCAGCAGGCCTAGCGGGGGTGTCGTCGAGCAGTACTTC
once TRBJ2-7 TRBD2 14 TRBV9 CASSVTSESYEQYF TGTGCCAGCAGCGTCACTAGCGAGTCCTACGAGCAGTACTTC
NA TRBJ2-3 NA 14 TRBV29-1 CSVSSSTNTDTQYF TGCAGCGTATCAAGCTCTACGAACACAGATACGCAGTATTTT
NA TRBJ1-2 NA 13 TRBV29-1 CSVLPDKNYGYTF TGCAGCGTTTTACCGGACAAGAACTATGGCTACACCTTC
NA TRBJ2-5 TRBD2 15 TRBV5-1 CASSFSAGVQETQYF TGCGCCAGCAGCTTCTCGGCGGGGGTACAAGAGACCCAGTACTTC
NA TRBJ2-3 NA 15 TRBV29-1 CSVEFLRGSADTQYF TGCAGCGTTGAATTTCTTAGAGGCAGCGCAGATACGCAGTATTTT
NA TRBJ2-3 TRBD2 15 TRBV5-1 CASRNLAGAGDTQYF TGCGCCAGCAGGAATCTAGCGGGAGCAGGCGATACGCAGTATTTT
NA TRBJ1-6 TRBD1 16 TRBV6-6 CASSYSRTGLVSPLHF TGTGCCAGCAGTTACTCGAGGACAGGGTTGGTATCACCCCTCCACTTT
NA TRBJ2-3 TRBD2 16 TRBV7-6 CASSGTSGRAPDTQYF TGTGCCAGCAGCGGAACTAGCGGGAGGGCCCCAGATACGCAGTATTTT
NA TRBJ2-1 NA 13 TRBV5-1 CASSLDRYNEQFF TGCGCCAGCAGCTTGGACAGATACAATGAGCAGTTCTTC
NA TRBJ2-1 NA 13 TRBV11-3 CASSFSRDNEQFF TGTGCCAGCAGCTTTTCCCGGGACAATGAGCAGTTCTTC
NA TRBJ2-7 TRBD2 16 TRBV5-5 CASSLSRLAGGREQYF TGTGCCAGCAGCTTGAGTCGACTAGCGGGGGGCCGCGAGCAGTACTTC
NA TRBJ2-5 TRBD2 16 TRBV30 CAWGVLAGSVQETQYF TGTGCCTGGGGTGTATTAGCGGGAAGCGTACAAGAGACCCAGTACTTC
few TRBJ1-2 NA 13 TRBV5-1 CASSLGAADGYTF TGCGCCAGCAGCTTGGGGGCAGCTGATGGCTACACCTTC
few TRBJ2-7 TRBD2 17 TRBV6-1 CASSDQGRAARSYEQYF TGTGCCAGCAGTGATCAAGGGAGGGCAGCGAGGTCCTACGAGCAGTACTTC
NA TRBJ2-1 TRBD1 15 TRBV27 CASLSTGAYNNEQFF TGTGCCAGCCTATCCACAGGGGCTTACAACAATGAGCAGTTCTTC
NA TRBJ2-7 NA 13 TRBV9 CASSVAKIYEQYF TGTGCCAGCAGCGTAGCTAAGATCTACGAGCAGTACTTC
NA TRBJ2-2 NA 17 TRBV15 CATSRDWGGGSTGELFF TGTGCCACCAGCAGAGACTGGGGAGGGGGAAGCACCGGGGAGCTGTTTTTT
NA TRBJ1-1 NA 13 TRBV29-1 CSVVRGTATEAFF TGCAGCGTTGTTCGGGGTACGGCCACTGAAGCTTTCTTT
NA TRBJ1-4 NA 12 TRBV7-9 CASSLGVEKLFF TGTGCCAGCAGCTTGGGAGTTGAAAAACTGTTTTTT
NA TRBJ2-3 TRBD2 15 TRBV2 CASPGLAGSTDTQYF TGTGCCAGCCCCGGACTAGCGGGTAGCACAGATACGCAGTATTTT